Below, 18 T cell receptor beta chains from the same sample are listed, as sequenced in a study of metastatic and nonmetastatic thyroid tumors. TCRdb re-called the PCR reads via MiXCR. The sample has 91,000 or so clones, about an eighth seen once. Patients underwent thyroid surgery, and none had received any treatment before it. Sample: blood. The receptors shown here come from a female donor with papillary thyroid cancer or a benign thyroid nodule (not recorded which). Some clones in this sample may be carry-over from other donors' samples.

This clone occurred many times. The chain is built from TRBV6-1 and TRBJ2-7, with 10 bases aligning to TRBD1. Germline V CDR1 and CDR2: MNHNS, SASEGT. The CDR3 extends over 15 amino acids. J was trimmed by 4 bases and V by 6 bases; bases with no gene match: 9. CDR3 region: CASRRTGTGVYEQYF. The CDR3 DNA is TGTGCCAGCAGACGGACAGGGACAGGGGTGTACGAGCAGTACTTC.

This clone appeared many times. The chain links TRBV30 to TRBJ2-1, with D hard to call. The length of the CDR3 is 10 residues. The germline V gene has CDR1 GTSNPN and CDR2 SVGIG (reference sequence). With 8 bases removed from V and 8 bases from J, the gap between germline ends came to 10 bases. The CDR3 DNA follows: TGTGCCCACCCTAGGCATGAGCAGTTCTTC. The encoded protein is CAHPRHEQFF.

This clone was seen repeatedly, ten times or more. V usage is TRBV2 and J usage is TRBJ2-7; 7 bases agree with TRBD1. Germline trimming cut 6 bases from V and 1 base from J; bases unmatched to any gene: 3. Germline values: CDR1 SNHLY, CDR2 FYNNEI. This CDR3 has 13 amino acids. In nucleotides, the CDR3 is TGTGCCAGCAGCGACAGGGTTTCCTACGAGCAGTACTTC. Translating it yields CASSDRVSYEQYF.

There are many counts of this clone. The V call is TRBV20-1, the J call TRBJ1-2; D call uncertain. CDR3 length: 14 residues. Deletions cut 5 bases from V and 4 bases from J, with 17 bases between. The germline V gene encodes CDR1 DFQATT and CDR2 SNEGSKA (reference sequence). CDR3 amino acids: CSAHSGRLIYGYTF. In nucleotides, the CDR3 is TGCAGTGCTCACTCCGGGCGGCTGATCTATGGCTACACCTTC.

Ten or more counts support this clone. The CDR3 bases are TGCAGTGCTAGGCCGGCGGCGACCCACTCTGAGCAGTACTTC. Amino acids: CSARPAATHSEQYF. The chain is built from TRBV20-1 and TRBJ2-7; D remains ambiguous. Trimming left V 3 bases short and J 7 bases short, with 19 bases between. Germline V lookup: CDR1 DFQATT, CDR2 SNEGSKA (reference sequence). This CDR3 has 14 amino acids.

This clone has at least ten counts. Here the CDR3 reads CASIPPRGTGSNTEAFF. Written as DNA, the CDR3 is TGTGCCAGCATTCCCCCACGAGGTACAGGGAGCAACACTGAAGCTTTCTTT. The rearrangement joins TRBV28 to TRBJ1-1; possibly TRBD1 for D (6 bases). The germline gives CDR1 MDHEN, CDR2 SYDVKM. Trimming pared 7 bases from V and 2 bases from J, leaving 23 bases between. The CDR3 is 17 amino acids.

This clone was detected a few times. A read error is possible here, since a much larger clone lies one base away. The J gene is TRBJ2-3, the V gene TRBV28; no clear D gene. CDR3 size: 11 residues. Germline V gene sequence: CDR1 MDHEN, CDR2 SYDVKM. Trimming removed 7 bases at V and 5 bases at J, with 7 bases between. CDR3 protein: CASILRDTQYF. The CDR3 region has the DNA TGTGCCAGCATCCTACGAGATACGCAGTATTTT.

This clone occurred many times. Other nucleotide sequences in the sample specify the same CDR3. The rearrangement joins TRBV6-1 to TRBJ1-6, with TRBD1 matching over 9 bases. Germline values: CDR1 MNHNS, CDR2 SASEGT. The CDR3 contains 15 residues. V trimming: 6 bases; J trimming: 7 bases; junction bases outside the gene matches: 7. Written as DNA, the CDR3 is TGTGCCAGCAGGAACCCGGGACAGGGCAATTCACCCCTCCACTTT. It translates to CASRNPGQGNSPLHF.

At least ten counts were recorded for this clone. This chain connects TRBV18 to TRBJ2-7, with 7 bases fitting TRBD1. Germline V CDR1 and CDR2: KGHSH, LQKENI. The CDR3 is 13 amino acids. J was trimmed by 3 bases and V by 3 bases; bases with no gene match: 2. CDR3 nucleotide sequence: TGTGCCAGCTCACCGGGACAGAACTACGAGCAGTACTTC. The encoded protein is CASSPGQNYEQYF.

This clone was recorded many times. The genes are TRBV20-1 and TRBJ1-5; 7 bases fit TRBD1. The CDR3 is 15 residues long. CDR1 is DFQATT, CDR2 SNEGSKA, per germline (reference sequence). V lost 3 bases to trimming and J lost 3 bases; unmatched junction nucleotides: 8. CDR3 region: CSASRRGTVNQPQHF. The CDR3 DNA follows: TGCAGTGCTAGTCGTAGAGGGACAGTCAATCAGCCCCAGCATTTT.

This clone has at least ten counts. The J gene is TRBJ2-7, the V gene TRBV5-1; TRBD2 matches 10 bases. This CDR3 has 15 amino acids. Germline V gene lookup returns CDR1 SGHRS and CDR2 YFSETQ. J lost 0 bases, V lost 4 bases, and 4 bases had no gene match. CDR3 loop: CASSLRLAGSYEQYF. CDR3 in DNA: TGCGCCAGCAGCCTCAGACTAGCGGGCTCCTACGAGCAGTACTTC.

The sample holds a few counts of this clone. V usage is TRBV6-1 and J usage is TRBJ1-5; no clear D. The CDR3 runs 15 residues. CDR1 is MNHNS and CDR2 is SASEGT in the germline V gene. V was clipped by 1 base and J by 6 bases, with 13 bases between them. The CDR3 protein is CASSEGDVFRQPQHF. Written as DNA, the CDR3 is TGTGCCAGCAGTGAAGGTGACGTGTTCCGTCAGCCCCAGCATTTT.

As for this clone: A much larger clone lies one base from this, so it may be a read error. This chain links TRBV20-1 with TRBJ1-1; D not resolved. V was trimmed by 6 bases and J by 4 bases, leaving 9 bases between them. Germline V gene lookup returns CDR1 DFQATT and CDR2 SNEGSKA (reference sequence). There are 11 residues in the CDR3. CDR3 amino acids: CSASSCTEAFF. The CDR3 DNA reads as TGCAGTGCGTCAAGCTGCACTGAAGCTTTCTTT.

Details on this clone: This could be a read error, since a much larger clone is one nucleotide away. The chain has TRBV5-4 and TRBJ2-7; no clear D gene. Germline CDR1 and CDR2: SGHNT and YYREEE (reference sequence). The CDR3 is 14 residues long. V lost 10 bases and J 0 bases, leaving 17 bases between the germline ends. CDR3 nucleotide sequence: TGTGCCGCTCGTTCCGAACTCATCTCCTACGAGCAGTACTTC. Translation: CAARSELISYEQYF.

This clone was observed many times. This sample includes further DNA sequences coding for the same CDR3. The chain is built from TRBV28 and TRBJ1-5; TRBD1 matches at 7 bases. V lost 6 bases to trimming and J lost 3 bases; unmatched junction nucleotides: 11. The CDR3 is 16 residues long. The germline gives CDR1 MDHEN, CDR2 SYDVKM. This CDR3 is CASRLGGRALNQPQHF. In DNA form, the CDR3 reads TGTGCCAGCAGACTAGGGGGCAGGGCCCTCAATCAGCCCCAGCATTTT.

This clone has a count of ten or more. This chain uses TRBV7-9 with TRBJ2-7; D remains unclear. Trimming cost V 1 base and J 3 bases, with 13 bases left between them. The length of the CDR3 is 15 residues. The germline CDR1 and CDR2 sequences are SEHNR and FQNEAQ (reference sequence). The chain's CDR3 is CASSLGGPTRYEQYF. In nucleotides, the CDR3 is TGTGCCAGCAGCTTAGGGGGTCCGACCCGCTACGAGCAGTACTTC.

This clone was picked up many times. The CDR3 loop is CASSLDASGGNEQFF. Written as DNA, the CDR3 is TGCGCCAGCAGCTTGGATGCGTCAGGGGGCAATGAGCAGTTCTTC. V usage is TRBV5-1 and J usage is TRBJ2-1, with 7 bases fitting TRBD1. Germline V gene sequence: CDR1 SGHRS, CDR2 YFSETQ. CDR3 length: 15 amino acids. J gave up 6 bases and V 0 bases, and 6 bases lay outside the gene matches.

This clone was observed at least ten times. The chain links TRBV7-2 to TRBJ2-6; D gene ambiguous. CDR1 is SGHTA, CDR2 FQGNSA, per germline. The CDR3 is 14 amino acids. V was clipped by 2 bases and J by 2 bases, with 4 bases between them. This CDR3 is CASSLTAGANVLTF. The CDR3, as DNA: TGTGCCAGCAGCTTAACGGCTGGGGCCAACGTCCTGACTTTC.